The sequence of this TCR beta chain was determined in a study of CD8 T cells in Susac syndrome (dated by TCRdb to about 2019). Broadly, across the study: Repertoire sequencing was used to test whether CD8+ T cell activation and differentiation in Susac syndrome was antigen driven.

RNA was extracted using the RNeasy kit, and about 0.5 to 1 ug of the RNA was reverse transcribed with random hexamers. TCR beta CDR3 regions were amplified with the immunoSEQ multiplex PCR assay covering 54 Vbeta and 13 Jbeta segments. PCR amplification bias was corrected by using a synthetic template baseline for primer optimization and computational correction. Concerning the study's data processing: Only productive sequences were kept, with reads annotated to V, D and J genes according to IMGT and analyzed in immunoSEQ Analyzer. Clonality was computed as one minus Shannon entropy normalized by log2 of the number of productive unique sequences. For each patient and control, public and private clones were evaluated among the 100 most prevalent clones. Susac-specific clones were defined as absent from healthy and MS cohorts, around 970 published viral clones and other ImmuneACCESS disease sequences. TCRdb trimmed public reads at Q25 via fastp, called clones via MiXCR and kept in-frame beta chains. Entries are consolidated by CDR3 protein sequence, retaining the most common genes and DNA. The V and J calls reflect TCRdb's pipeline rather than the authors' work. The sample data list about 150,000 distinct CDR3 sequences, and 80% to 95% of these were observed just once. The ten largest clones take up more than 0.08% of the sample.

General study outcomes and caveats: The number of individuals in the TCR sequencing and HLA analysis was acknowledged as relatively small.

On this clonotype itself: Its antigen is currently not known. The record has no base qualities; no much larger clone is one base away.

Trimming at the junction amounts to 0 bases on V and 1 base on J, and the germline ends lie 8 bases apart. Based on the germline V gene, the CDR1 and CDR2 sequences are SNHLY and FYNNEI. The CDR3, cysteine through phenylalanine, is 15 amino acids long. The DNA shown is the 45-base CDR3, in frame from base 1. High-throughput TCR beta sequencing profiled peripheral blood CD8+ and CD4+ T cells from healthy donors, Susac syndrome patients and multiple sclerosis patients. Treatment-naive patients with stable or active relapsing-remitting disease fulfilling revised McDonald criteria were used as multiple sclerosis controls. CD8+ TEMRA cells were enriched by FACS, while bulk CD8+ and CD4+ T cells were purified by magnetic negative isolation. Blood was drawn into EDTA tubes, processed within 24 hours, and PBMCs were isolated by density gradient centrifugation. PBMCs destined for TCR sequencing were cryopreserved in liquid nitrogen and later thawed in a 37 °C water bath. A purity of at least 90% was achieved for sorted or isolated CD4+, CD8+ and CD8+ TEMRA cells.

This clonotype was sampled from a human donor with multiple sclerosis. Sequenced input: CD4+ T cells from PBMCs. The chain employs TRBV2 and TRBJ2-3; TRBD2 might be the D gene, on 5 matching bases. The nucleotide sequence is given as TGTGCCAGCAGTGAAGCCAAGCGGCGCACAGATACGCAGTATTTT. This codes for CASSEAKRRTDTQYF.